This TCR beta chain was obtained from a study of T cell responses to AZD1222 COVID-19 vaccine. Overall study: Both about-4-week and about-12-week second-dose recipients were combined.

The study's findings and limits: Clonal diversity was possibly underestimated, and the donors were mostly white British, with more females. Baseline serology detected seropositivity in only a handful of AZD1222 recipients. Along spike, vaccine-associated CD4 TCRs were found throughout, with dominance at 160-218 and 743-854.

The CDR3 is 16 amino acids. Germline V gene data show CDR1 as LGHDT and CDR2 as YNNKEL (reference sequence). Trimming removed 4 bases from V and 0 bases from J; junction bases left unmatched: 5. The table came from immunoSEQ multiplex PCR; TCRdb's copy has only in-frame clones and leaves some out. The sample contains 86,000 or so clones, approximately 90% of which appear only once. Remarks on this clone: The antigen remains unidentified.

The TCR comes from an adult in good health. This sequence joins TRBV3-1 (or the pseudogene TRBV3-2) and TRBJ1-1, with 10 bases aligning to TRBD1. The input for sequencing was peripheral blood, taken on day 0 of AZD1222 vaccination. CDR3 sequence (DNA): TGTGCCAGCAGCCTCTGGGACAGGGGAATGAACACTGAAGCTTTCTTT. Protein product: CASSLWDRGMNTEAFF.